Listed below are T cell receptor beta chains from one sample, sequenced in a study of cytomegalovirus exposure and HLA in healthy donors. The method was immunoSEQ multiplex PCR; TCRdb's version includes in-frame clones alone and lacks a portion of them. The sample totals tens of thousands of clones. The specimen sequenced was PBMCs. These receptors originate from a female donor in good health and CMV-seropositive. Each CDR3 is given with its conserved first and last residue. D genes are given only for firm matches.

j_call v_call d_call cdr3_nt cdr3_aa
TRBJ1-4 TRBV18 NA TGTGCCAGCTCACCCGACAGGAATAATGAAAAACTGTTTTTT CASSPDRNNEKLFF
TRBJ2-7 TRBV6-1 TRBD2 TGTGCCAGCAGTGAAAATAGCGGGAGGGTCCTAGGGTCCTACGAGCAGTACTTC CASSENSGRVLGSYEQYF
TRBJ2-3 TRBV18 TRBD2 TGTGCCAGCTCACTAGCGGGGGGCAACACAGATACGCAGTATTTT CASSLAGGNTDTQYF
TRBJ2-5 TRBV15 NA TGTGCCACCAGCAGACGACAGGTGACTCTGAAAGAGACCCAGTACTTC CATSRRQVTLKETQYF
TRBJ2-3 TRBV13 NA TGTGCCAGCAGCTTAGACGGGTCGCGGGGCACAGATACGCAGTATTTT CASSLDGSRGTDTQYF
TRBJ2-1 TRBV4-1 TRBD2 TGCGCCAGCAGCCAAGCGGCCCTAGCGGGAGGCCGGTTCTTC CASSQAALAGGRFF
TRBJ1-2 TRBV18 NA TGTGCCAGCTCACCACCGACGCGGGATGGCTACACCTTC CASSPPTRDGYTF
TRBJ1-1 TRBV6-6 TRBD1 TGTGCCAGCAGTGGGGGACAGGGAGGCCCTGAAGCTTTCTTT CASSGGQGGPEAFF
TRBJ2-3 TRBV7-2 NA TGTGCCAGCAGCAGGACTATTAGCACAGATACGCAGTATTTT CASSRTISTDTQYF
TRBJ2-5 TRBV5-1 TRBD1 TGCGCCAGCAGGACAGGGGTGTACGTCCAAGAGACCCAGTACTTC CASRTGVYVQETQYF
TRBJ2-2 TRBV6-5 NA TGTGCCAGCAGTTACCGGACAGATTACACCGGGGAGCTGTTTTTT CASSYRTDYTGELFF
TRBJ2-3 TRBV29-1 NA TGCAGCGTAGTGGGAGGCGCCACAGATACGCAGTATTTT CSVVGGATDTQYF
TRBJ1-1 TRBV7-9 TRBD1 TGTGCCAGCAGTTTCACAGGGGGGGCAACTTTCTTT CASSFTGGATFF
TRBJ2-5 TRBV11-2 NA TGTGCCAGCAGAACGAGGAGATCCCAAGAGACCCAGTACTTC CASRTRRSQETQYF
TRBJ2-1 TRBV9 TRBD1 TGTGCCAGCAGCCCCCGACAGGGGGGAATTGAGCAGTTCTTC CASSPRQGGIEQFF
TRBJ1-2 TRBV11-3 TRBD1 TGTGCCAGCACCTTAGGGGCAGGGGGCGACTATGGCTACACCTTC CASTLGAGGDYGYTF
TRBJ2-3 TRBV18 TRBD1 TGTGCCAGCGCGGGACAGGAGTACACAGATACGCAGTATTTT CASAGQEYTDTQYF
TRBJ2-3 TRBV5-8 TRBD1 TGTGCCAGCAGCCGACAGGGGATGGAGACAGATACGCAGTATTTT CASSRQGMETDTQYF
TRBJ1-1 TRBV19 NA TGTGCCAGTAGACCTAGGGAGGGTGAAGCTTTCTTT CASRPREGEAFF
TRBJ2-1 TRBV18 TRBD1 TGTGCCAGCTCCCTAGGACAGGGGAGATACAATGAGCAGTTCTTC CASSLGQGRYNEQFF
TRBJ2-1 TRBV10-3 NA TGTGCCATCAGTGAAGGGGTAGGATGTGAGCAGTTCTTC CAISEGVGCEQFF
TRBJ2-3 TRBV5-6 TRBD2 TGTGCCAGCAGCTTGGAGGGAGGGGCCACAGATACGCAGTATTTT CASSLEGGATDTQYF
TRBJ1-2 TRBV7-9 TRBD1 TGTGCCAGCAGCTTAGAAGGGCCGGGACAGAGCACCTTC CASSLEGPGQSTF
TRBJ2-2 TRBV5-1 TRBD2 TGCGCCAGCAGCTTGGTTGCGGGAGGAGCCGGGGAGCTGTTTTTT CASSLVAGGAGELFF
TRBJ1-2 TRBV7-2 NA TGTGCCAGCAGCTTAGAGGTCAGGTCCTACACCTTC CASSLEVRSYTF
TRBJ1-1 TRBV11-2 NA TGTGCCAGCAGCTTCTTGAACACTGAAGCTTTCTTT CASSFLNTEAFF
TRBJ2-5 TRBV28 TRBD2 TGTGCCAGCAGTTCCGCTAGCGGGAGTGCGGAGACCCAGTACTTC CASSSASGSAETQYF
TRBJ2-1 TRBV15 TRBD1 TGTGCCACCAGCAGCCTCAGGGGGGAGCAGTTCTTC CATSSLRGEQFF
TRBJ2-5 TRBV6-5 TRBD2 TGTGCCAGCAGGCGACCGGGACTACAAGAGACCCAGTACTTC CASRRPGLQETQYF
TRBJ2-3 TRBV5-1 TRBD1 TGCGCCAGCAGTTTCAACGGACAGGGGGCAGATACGCAGTATTTT CASSFNGQGADTQYF
TRBJ2-2 TRBV7-6 TRBD2 TGTGCCAGCAGCGCGGGACTAGCGGGGATCACCGGGGAGCTGTTTTTT CASSAGLAGITGELFF
TRBJ1-1 TRBV5-1 TRBD1 TGCGCCAGCAGCTTGTGGACAGGGGAGTCCACTGAAGCTTTCTTT CASSLWTGESTEAFF
TRBJ2-5 TRBV29-1 NA TGCAGCGTTGAAGGGGAAAGTCAGGGAGAGACCCAGTACTTC CSVEGESQGETQYF
TRBJ1-4 TRBV28 NA TGTGCCAGCAGCAATGGAATGGGGGGTGCTGAAAAACTGTTTTTT CASSNGMGGAEKLFF
TRBJ2-1 TRBV4-3 NA TGCGCCAGCAGCCTTGACAGGAGCAATGAGCAGTTCTTC CASSLDRSNEQFF
TRBJ2-3 TRBV5-1 NA TGCGCCAGCGGGGGCAGAAGATCCACAGATACGCAGTATTTT CASGGRRSTDTQYF
TRBJ2-7 TRBV7-9 TRBD2 TGTGCCAGCAGCTTTCAGGGCGGGGGGGACGAGCAGTACTTC CASSFQGGGDEQYF
TRBJ2-5 TRBV6-6 NA TGTGCCAGCAGCATCAGGGTATGGGAGACCCAGTACTTC CASSIRVWETQYF
TRBJ2-5 TRBV7-8 TRBD2 TGTGCCAGCAGCTTAGCGCGGATTAGCGGGCAAGAGACCCAGTACTTC CASSLARISGQETQYF
TRBJ2-7 TRBV5-1 TRBD1 TGCGCCAGCAGCCTGACAGGGGGGGCCTACGAGCAGTACTTC CASSLTGGAYEQYF
TRBJ1-1 TRBV29-1 TRBD1 TGCAGCGCATCCGGGACAGGGAATACTGAAGCTTTCTTT CSASGTGNTEAFF
TRBJ1-1 TRBV7-9 NA TGTGCCAGCAGCTTAGAGCAGAACACTGAAGCTTTCTTT CASSLEQNTEAFF
TRBJ1-5 TRBV6-5 NA TGTGCCAGCAGACGACAGCCTTATAGCAATCAGCCCCAGCATTTT CASRRQPYSNQPQHF
TRBJ2-7 TRBV5-4 TRBD1 TGTGCCAGCAGCCGACAGGGCGAGCAGTACTTC CASSRQGEQYF
TRBJ2-5 TRBV4-2 NA TGTGCCAGCAGCCAAGACAGTAAAGAGACCCAGTACTTC CASSQDSKETQYF
TRBJ2-3 TRBV28 NA TGTGCCAGCAGTTTAGTTGCGGATACGCAGTATTTT CASSLVADTQYF
TRBJ2-5 TRBV5-1 TRBD2 TGCGCCAGCAGCTTGCCCCTGGGGGGGTCCCAAGAGACCCAGTACTTC CASSLPLGGSQETQYF
TRBJ1-1 TRBV7-6 NA TGTGCCAGCAGCCTACAGGGTCCCACTGAAGCTTTCTTT CASSLQGPTEAFF
TRBJ2-2 TRBV19 TRBD1 TGTGCCAGTAGTTGGGACAGTTCTTCCGGGGAGCTGTTTTTT CASSWDSSSGELFF
TRBJ1-2 TRBV28 NA TGTGCCAGCGGGGAGGGCGGACAAATGGGGTTTGGCTACACCTTC CASGEGGQMGFGYTF
TRBJ2-3 TRBV5-1 TRBD2 TGCGCCAGCAGCAGGACTAGCGGCGCAGATACGCAGTATTTT CASSRTSGADTQYF
TRBJ2-2 TRBV5-6 TRBD2 TGTGCCGTAAGAGCGGGGGTAACCGGGGAGCTGTTTTTT CAVRAGVTGELFF